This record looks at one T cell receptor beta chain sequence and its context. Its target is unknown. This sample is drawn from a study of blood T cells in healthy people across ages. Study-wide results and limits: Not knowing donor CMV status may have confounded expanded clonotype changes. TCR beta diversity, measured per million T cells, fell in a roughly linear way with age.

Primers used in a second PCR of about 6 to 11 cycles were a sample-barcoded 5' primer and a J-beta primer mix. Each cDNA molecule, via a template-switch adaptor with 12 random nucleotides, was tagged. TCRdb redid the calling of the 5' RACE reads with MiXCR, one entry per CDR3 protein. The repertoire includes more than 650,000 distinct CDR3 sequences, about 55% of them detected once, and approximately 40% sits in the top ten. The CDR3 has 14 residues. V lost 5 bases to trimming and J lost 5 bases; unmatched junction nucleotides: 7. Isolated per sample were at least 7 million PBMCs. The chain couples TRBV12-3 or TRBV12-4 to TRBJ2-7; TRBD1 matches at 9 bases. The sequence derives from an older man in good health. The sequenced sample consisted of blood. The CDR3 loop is CASSNPGQGHEQYF. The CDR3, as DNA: TGTGCCAGCAGTAACCCGGGACAGGGACACGAGCAGTACTTC.